This TCR beta chain emerged from a study of control samples from healthy donors and cancer patients. From germline, CDR1 is LGHDT and CDR2 YNNKEL (reference sequence). This CDR3 has 17 residues. V lost 6 bases, J lost 6 bases, and 23 bases lay in between. This table comes from immunoSEQ multiplex PCR, and its TCRdb copy is limited to in-frame clones, with some not included. Of tens of thousands of clones listed, around 95% are singletons. The sequenced sample consisted of blood. The clonotype was recovered from a man aged 25-45 years in good health. The chain uses TRBV3-1 (or the pseudogene TRBV3-2) and TRBJ2-2; D is perhaps TRBD2 (6 bases). The CDR3 DNA reads TGTGCCAGCAGGCATCACCGTGAGGGAGGTTTCGCCGGGGAGCTGTTTTTT. This codes for CASRHHREGGFAGELFF.